One sample yielded the 29 T cell receptor beta chains listed below, sequenced in a study of early T cells in non-severe SARS-CoV-2 infection. Using its own MiXCR run on the 5' RACE reads, TCRdb lists one record per CDR3 protein. The data hold tens of thousands of distinct CDR3 sequences, with 11% observed a single time. The sequencing input was whole blood. All receptors derive from an adult who was a healthcare worker with PCR-confirmed SARS-CoV-2 infection or an uninfected control (not recorded which).

This clonotype was seen ten or more times. This chain connects TRBV7-2 to TRBJ2-2; no definite D call. The CDR3 has 14 amino acids. V lost 3 bases to trimming and J lost 4 bases, with 9 bases between them. Germline V gene lookup returns CDR1 SGHTA and CDR2 FQGNSA. The CDR3: CASSFLSSTGELFF. CDR3 nucleotide sequence: TGTGCCAGCAGCTTCCTCAGTTCCACCGGGGAGCTGTTTTTT.

This clonotype was detected a few times. The gene calls are TRBV21-1 and TRBJ2-7; the table's D call, TRBD2, was not checked against the DNA. TRBV21-1 is a documented pseudogene. The CDR3 extends over 14 amino acids. The chain's CDR3 is CASSRTSGAYEQYF. In DNA, the CDR3 is TGTGCCAGCAGCAGGACTAGCGGAGCCTACGAGCAGTACTTC.

There are a few counts of this clonotype. V gene TRBV20-1 combines with J gene TRBJ1-5; 10 bases align to TRBD1. Per germline, CDR1 DFQATT and CDR2 SNEGSKA (reference sequence). This CDR3 spans 16 amino acids. V was clipped by 5 bases and J by 0 bases; unmatched bases: 7. For the CDR3, the DNA is TGCAGTGCTCCCCGACAGGGGGCTTATAGCAATCAGCCCCAGCATTTT. This sequence encodes CSAPRQGAYSNQPQHF.

V is TRBV11-2 and J is TRBJ2-3; D gene ambiguous. Trimming removed 5 bases at V and 4 bases at J, with 19 bases between. The CDR3 contains 16 residues. The germline V gene encodes CDR1 SGHAT and CDR2 FQNNGV. CDR3 sequence reads: CASSRMSSSDADTQYF. The CDR3, as DNA: TGTGCCAGCAGCCGGATGAGTTCCAGCGACGCAGATACGCAGTATTTT.

The chain links TRBV6-6 to TRBJ2-4; 9 positions agree with TRBD1. V shed 5 bases and J 0 bases; nucleotides not matched to a gene: 8. Germline V gene sequence: CDR1 MNHNY, CDR2 SVGAGI (reference sequence). This CDR3 is built from 17 residues. The CDR3 bases are TGTGCCAGCAGTCCCCGAGACAGGGGGATAGCCAAAAACATTCAGTACTTC. This translates into CASSPRDRGIAKNIQYF.

In its sample, this clonotype was seen a few times. This rearrangement joins TRBV29-1 to TRBJ2-2, with 8 bases that match TRBD1. With 2 bases clipped from V and 3 bases from J, the junction kept 8 bases outside the gene matches. This CDR3 has 16 amino acids. CDR1 SQVTM and CDR2 ANQGSEA come from the germline V gene. In DNA form, the CDR3 reads TGCAGCGTTGAACCTCCCAGGGGGCGCGACACCGGGGAGCTGTTTTTT. Translating it yields CSVEPPRGRDTGELFF.

The J gene is TRBJ2-1, the V gene TRBV12-3 or TRBV12-4; unclear D gene. V lost 6 bases, J lost 8 bases, and 14 bases lay in between. The CDR3 has 13 residues. The CDR3 coding sequence is TGTGCCAGCAGCCCCGGTAGTGGCCATGAGCAGTTCTTC. It translates to CASSPGSGHEQFF.

This clonotype was picked up many times. This chain connects TRBV6-5 to TRBJ2-6, with D perhaps assigned TRBD1 or TRBD2 (6 bases each). V was clipped by 7 bases and J by 1 base, with 14 bases between them. From germline, CDR1 is MNHEY and CDR2 SVGAGI. There are 16 residues in the CDR3. CDR3 nucleotide sequence: TGTGCCAGCACATCATGGGGGGCATCTGGGGCCAACGTCCTGACTTTC. Encoded protein: CASTSWGASGANVLTF.

This clonotype was seen repeatedly, ten times or more. The rearrangement uses TRBV6-5 and TRBJ2-3; D is undetermined. Germline V CDR1 and CDR2: MNHEY, SVGAGI. The CDR3 loop spans 15 amino acids. The V gene lost 2 bases and the J gene lost 5 bases, with 14 bases spanning the gap. CDR3 sequence reads: CASSYRRVGVDTQYF. CDR3 in DNA: TGTGCCAGCAGTTACCGCCGCGTAGGTGTAGATACGCAGTATTTT.

V usage is TRBV29-1 and J usage is TRBJ2-7; a possible D gene is TRBD2 (6 bases). The CDR3 runs 13 residues. The germline V gene has CDR1 SQVTM and CDR2 ANQGSEA. Trimming took off 0 bases at V and 4 bases at J, with 10 bases between the two ends. The CDR3 is CSVEEREPYEQYF. The CDR3 coding sequence is TGCAGCGTTGAAGAGCGGGAACCGTACGAGCAGTACTTC.

This clonotype was detected ten times or more. The chain links TRBV20-1 to TRBJ1-5; 8 bases line up with TRBD1. The germline V gene has CDR1 DFQATT and CDR2 SNEGSKA (reference sequence). With 3 bases clipped from V and 3 bases from J, the junction kept 7 bases outside the gene matches. This CDR3 has 15 amino acids. The chain's CDR3 is CSARHWDRPNQPQHF. DNA for the CDR3: TGCAGTGCTAGGCACTGGGACAGGCCCAATCAGCCCCAGCATTTT.

This clonotype was picked up a small number of times. The chain carries TRBV19 and TRBJ2-3, with unresolved D. The germline CDR1 and CDR2 sequences are LNHDA and SQIVND (reference sequence). The CDR3 has 14 amino acids. The V and J ends lost 5 bases and 3 bases respectively, with 12 bases between them. The CDR3 reads CASSSETETDTQYF. CDR3 in DNA: TGTGCCAGTAGTTCAGAGACTGAGACAGATACGCAGTATTTT.

Many counts were recorded for this clonotype. The rearrangement links TRBV6-1 to TRBJ1-5; no firm D call. This CDR3 spans 15 amino acids. CDR1 MNHNS and CDR2 SASEGT come from the germline V gene. Deletions cut 2 bases from V and 2 bases from J, with 10 bases between. The CDR3 loop reads CASSERGFGNQPQHF. CDR3 bases: TGTGCCAGCAGTGAACGAGGGTTTGGCAATCAGCCCCAGCATTTT.

This clonotype was picked up many times. The rearrangement links TRBV5-4 to TRBJ2-1; 9 positions agree with TRBD2. The junction had 7 bases not matched to a gene; V was cut back by 7 bases and J by 5 bases. This CDR3 has 14 amino acids. Germline assignment: CDR1 SGHNT and CDR2 YYREEE (reference sequence). Here the CDR3 reads CASASSGIHNEQFF. The CDR3 nucleotides are TGTGCCAGCGCTTCTAGCGGGATCCACAATGAGCAGTTCTTC.

This clonotype was recorded at least ten times. The chain recombines TRBV15 with TRBJ2-2; a weak D match, TRBD2 (6 bases). This CDR3 is 14 amino acids long. Trimming took 0 bases from V and 5 from J, leaving 7 bases between them. Germline assignment: CDR1 LNHNV and CDR2 YYDKDF (reference sequence). The CDR3 DNA is TGTGCCACCAGCAGAGATCGGGGGACCGGGGAGCTGTTTTTT. Its protein is CATSRDRGTGELFF.

This clonotype was detected a few times. As DNA, the CDR3 is TGCGCCACCTCCTCGGAGCTTACAGATACGCAGTATTTT. Protein sequence: CATSSELTDTQYF. The chain uses TRBV10-1 and TRBJ2-3; D gene uncertain. The CDR3 has 13 residues. With 10 bases removed from V and 3 bases from J, the gap between germline ends came to 14 bases. The V gene's germline CDR1 is WNHNN and CDR2 SYGVQD (reference sequence).

The gene calls are TRBV6-2 or TRBV6-3 and TRBJ2-7; the D is unclear. The CDR3 is 14 residues long. The V gene lost 4 bases and the J gene lost 9 bases, with 19 bases spanning the gap. Germline V gene lookup returns CDR1 MNHEY and CDR2 SVGEGT. Written as DNA, the CDR3 is TGTGCCAGCAGTTCCCGTCTTCGGTCGTTCGGGCAGTACTTC. This gives the protein CASSSRLRSFGQYF.

This clonotype was picked up many times. This chain connects TRBV29-1 to TRBJ2-2; no firm D call. The CDR3 spans 17 residues. From germline, CDR1 is SQVTM and CDR2 ANQGSEA. Trimming pared 5 bases from V and 7 bases from J, leaving 26 bases between. This CDR3 is CSVFGIGYGIWRGELFF. In DNA, the CDR3 is TGCAGCGTTTTTGGGATAGGCTACGGCATCTGGCGCGGGGAGCTGTTTTTT.

This clonotype has a count of ten or more. J is TRBJ2-1 and V is TRBV12-3 or TRBV12-4; no reliable D call. The CDR3 is 11 amino acids. The V end was cut by 7 bases, the J end by 5 bases, with 6 bases between. The CDR3 is CASKGNNEQFF. In DNA form, the CDR3 reads TGTGCCAGCAAGGGCAACAATGAGCAGTTCTTC.

The chain has TRBV20-1 and TRBJ2-3; D may be TRBD1 (6 bases). Germline V gene sequence: CDR1 DFQATT, CDR2 SNEGSKA (reference sequence). This CDR3 is built from 15 residues. V was cut by 5 bases and J by 5 bases, with 20 bases left in between. The CDR3 region is CSALDRHPQIDTQYF. In DNA, the CDR3 is TGCAGTGCTCTAGACAGGCACCCTCAAATAGATACGCAGTATTTT.

This chain joins TRBV7-9 and TRBJ2-2; tentative D call: TRBD2 (7 bases). Germline V gives CDR1 SEHNR, CDR2 FQNEAQ (reference sequence). The CDR3 is 16 amino acids. V was cut by 5 bases and J by 1 base, with 14 bases left in between. In DNA, the CDR3 is TGTGCCAGCAGCCCAGGGGCTAGCGGGAACACCGGGGAGCTGTTTTTT. Its protein product is CASSPGASGNTGELFF.

This clonotype was picked up many times. The V gene is TRBV28, the J gene TRBJ1-2; 7 bases are shared with TRBD1. Germline V gene sequence: CDR1 MDHEN, CDR2 SYDVKM. Trimming cost V 4 bases and J 4 bases; bases outside gene matches: 0. The CDR3 extends over 12 amino acids. The CDR3 sequence is CASSSGGYGYTF. The CDR3 region has the DNA TGTGCCAGCAGTTCAGGGGGCTATGGCTACACCTTC.

This clonotype was counted only a few times. V and J are TRBV20-1 and TRBJ2-5; TRBD2 is a possible D gene (6 bases). This CDR3 has 13 residues. V dropped 3 bases and J dropped 5 bases, with 13 bases sitting between them. Looked up from germline, CDR1 is DFQATT and CDR2 is SNEGSKA (reference sequence). CDR3 sequence reads: CSASSRERETQYF. For the CDR3, the DNA is TGCAGTGCTAGTTCTCGGGAGAGGGAGACCCAGTACTTC.

This clonotype was counted a few times. V gene TRBV11-2 combines with J gene TRBJ2-7, with D hard to call. CDR1 is SGHAT and CDR2 is FQNNGV in the germline V gene. V was trimmed by 4 bases and J by 7 bases, leaving 8 bases between them. This CDR3 spans 11 amino acids. This CDR3 is CASSSFLEQYF. The CDR3 DNA is TGTGCCAGCAGCTCCTTTTTGGAGCAGTACTTC.

This clonotype occurred a few times. The chain uses TRBV7-9 and TRBJ2-7; 7 nucleotides align to TRBD1. Germline CDR1 SEHNR, CDR2 FQNEAQ (reference sequence). After removal of 1 base from V and 1 base from J, the junction contained 7 bases not matched to a gene. The CDR3 is made up of 16 amino acids. The CDR3 sequence: CASSLGDGTVSYEQYF. As DNA, the CDR3 is TGTGCCAGCAGCTTAGGTGACGGGACAGTTTCCTACGAGCAGTACTTC.

This clonotype was seen repeatedly, ten times or more. This rearrangement joins TRBV27 to TRBJ2-7; maybe TRBD2 (5 bases). Germline values: CDR1 MNHEY, CDR2 SMNVEV (reference sequence). This CDR3 has 14 residues. V was trimmed by 4 bases and J by 4 bases, leaving 14 bases between them. In nucleotides, the CDR3 is TGTGCCAGCAGTTCCCACGGGAATTTGTACGAGCAGTACTTC. Translation: CASSSHGNLYEQYF.

This clonotype was observed many times. This chain joins TRBV7-2 and TRBJ1-5, with TRBD1 as a possible D gene (5 bases). The germline V gene encodes CDR1 SGHTA and CDR2 FQGNSA. The CDR3 runs 12 residues. The V gene lost 5 bases and the J gene lost 8 bases, with 10 bases spanning the gap. The CDR3 loop is CASSTPGKPQHF. Here the CDR3 DNA reads TGTGCCAGCAGCACGCCAGGGAAGCCCCAGCATTTT.

The V gene is TRBV15, the J gene TRBJ1-3; 7 bases agree with TRBD1. The germline CDR1 and CDR2 sequences are LNHNV and YYDKDF (reference sequence). This CDR3 is built from 13 residues. Trimming removed 8 bases from V and 0 bases from J; junction bases left unmatched: 1. CDR3 sequence reads: CATGDSSGNTIYF. The CDR3 nucleotides are TGTGCCACCGGGGACAGCTCTGGAAACACCATATATTTT.

This clonotype was counted a few times. Here the CDR3 reads CASSQLTTSEETQYF. The CDR3 bases are TGCGCCAGCAGCCAACTAACGACTAGCGAGGAGACCCAGTACTTC. The rearrangement uses TRBV4-1 and TRBJ2-5, with 8 positions matching TRBD2. The CDR3 covers 15 residues. Losses at the gene ends were 2 bases for V and 5 bases for J; bases not matched to a gene: 7. Germline lookup yields CDR1 MGHRA and CDR2 YSYEKL.